One and the same sample provided the 5 T cell receptor beta chains below, sequenced in a study of T cell changes during pregnancy in multiple sclerosis (dated 2019 in TCRdb). To prepare the library, the immunoSEQ multiplex PCR assay was applied. As stored in TCRdb, this immuneACCESS dataset retains in-frame rearrangements with V and J assigned. A fraction of the clones does not appear; measured against another copy, unresolved V genes explain less than half of the discrepancy, and the remainder lacks a known reason. Within this sample are approximately 23,000 clones, with 90% to 95% of them counted one time only. The ten largest account for roughly 0.59% of the sample. The sample consisted of CD4+ T cells from peripheral blood mononuclear cells, taken after pregnancy. Source of these receptors: a female donor in good health, enrolled as a control in a pregnancy study.

On this clone: One end of the junction fails to match germline, which may point to a read error. V usage is TRBV7-8 and J usage is TRBJ2-7, with a possible D match to TRBD2 (6 bases). The CDR3 extends over 12 amino acids. Germline-derived CDR1 and CDR2 are SGHVS and FQNEAQ. In nucleotides, the CDR3 is TGTGCCAGCAGGCGGGAAATCCTTTATCGGAACTTC. Translated, it gives CASRREILYRNF. Full variable domain (outside the CDR3, taken from reference TRBV7-8 and TRBJ2-7): GAGVSQSPRYKVAKRGQDVALRCDPISGHVSLFWYQQALGQGPEFLTYFQNEAQLDKSGLPSDRFFAERPEGSVSTLKIQRTQQEDSAVYLCASRREILYRNFGPGTRLTVT.

This chain connects TRBV18 to TRBJ1-1, with TRBD1 as a possible D gene (6 bases). Germline V lookup: CDR1 KGHSH, CDR2 LQKENI. Trimming took 4 bases from V and 1 from J, leaving 10 bases between them. The CDR3 runs 14 residues. DNA for the CDR3: TGTGCCAGCTCACAACAGGGATCGAACACTGAAGCTTTCTTT. Residues: CASSQQGSNTEAFF.

The chain employs TRBV7-3 and TRBJ2-5, with D possibly being TRBD1 (6 bases). Trimming took off 5 bases at V and 5 bases at J, with 21 bases between the two ends. Germline CDR1 SGHTA, CDR2 FQGTGA. The CDR3 is 16 residues long. The chain's CDR3 is CASSPNRAGQRETQYF. As DNA, the CDR3 is TGTGCCAGCAGCCCGAACAGGGCTGGACAGAGGGAGACCCAGTACTTC.

J is TRBJ2-2 and V is TRBV6-5, with 10 nucleotides matching TRBD2. The length of the CDR3 is 16 residues. Germline values: CDR1 MNHEY, CDR2 SVGAGI. V shed 6 bases, J shed 3 bases, and the junction held 7 bases outside the gene matches. DNA for the CDR3: TGTGCCAGCAGCTACCGTAGCGGGGGGTACACCGGGGAGCTGTTTTTT. It specifies CASSYRSGGYTGELFF.

This chain links TRBV6-1 with TRBJ2-7, with 9 bases lining up with TRBD2. With V trimmed by 4 bases and J by 7 bases, 20 bases remained unmatched. The germline CDR1 and CDR2 sequences are MNHNS and SASEGT. The CDR3 loop spans 18 amino acids. Written as DNA, the CDR3 is TGTGCCAGCAGTGCTGGGACGGTAGCGGGGGCCCTCAGCAGAGAGCAGTACTTC. Translated: CASSAGTVAGALSREQYF.